This T cell receptor (beta chain) derives from a study of cytomegalovirus exposure and HLA in healthy donors. For the study at large: Later analysis reported that the approximately 130 validation repertoires shared the platform of the approximately 670 first-cohort repertoires. Findings of the study overall: The study recorded about 160 TCR beta chains that were cytomegalovirus-associated. Rare sequences made up most TCRs, while some public TCRs were found in many donors.

The CDR3 runs 15 residues. V lost 5 bases and J lost 2, with 15 bases in between. The germline V gene has CDR1 SGHRS and CDR2 YFSETQ. The protocol was immunoSEQ multiplex PCR, while the TCRdb copy is restricted to in-frame clones and leaves out a portion. This sample has about 160,000 clones, with approximately 96% found just once. Notes on this clone: Its target is unknown.

Sequences were obtained from PBMCs. The chain joins TRBV5-1 to TRBJ2-3; D is uncertain. The sequence was obtained from a woman aged 18-30 years in good health and CMV-seronegative. The CDR3 region is CASSSLKRITDTQYF. The CDR3 bases are TGCGCCAGCAGTAGTTTAAAGCGAATCACAGATACGCAGTATTTT.